Each of the 16 T cell receptor beta chains below was sequenced from the same sample in a study of T cells after yellow fever vaccination. TCRdb recomputed calls from the 5' RACE reads with MiXCR, one row per CDR3 protein. The sample includes 250,000 or so distinct CDR3 sequences, approximately 3.8% of them seen just once. Sequencing used PBMCs, obtained 15 days after the yellow fever booster vaccination. These receptor sequences come from a man aged 18 to 29 who received the YFV17D yellow fever vaccine.

This clonotype was seen at least ten times. The genes are TRBV5-1 and TRBJ2-2; D call uncertain. Germline lookup yields CDR1 SGHRS and CDR2 YFSETQ. The length of the CDR3 is 13 residues. Deletions cut 6 bases from V and 4 bases from J, with 10 bases between. The CDR3 protein is CASTPGGTGELFF. CDR3 bases: TGCGCCAGCACGCCGGGTGGCACCGGGGAGCTGTTTTTT.

This clonotype has only a few counts. In DNA form, the CDR3 reads TGTGCCAGCAGCTTGTCCGGGACTAGCTTTCTAGAGACCCAGTACTTC. Protein sequence: CASSLSGTSFLETQYF. V is TRBV7-8 and J is TRBJ2-5; 9 nucleotides match TRBD2. After removal of 3 bases from V and 4 bases from J, the junction contained 9 bases not matched to a gene. Looked up from germline, CDR1 is SGHVS and CDR2 is FQNEAQ. This CDR3 is built from 16 residues.

This clonotype was seen ten or more times. The chain's CDR3 is CASSFVGLNTGELFF. The DNA of the CDR3 is TGCGCCAGCAGCTTCGTAGGGTTAAACACCGGGGAGCTGTTTTTT. This sequence joins TRBV5-1 and TRBJ2-2; D gene unclear. V was pared by 2 bases and J by 2 bases, with 10 bases between. Germline loops: CDR1 SGHRS, CDR2 YFSETQ. The length of the CDR3 is 15 residues.

This clonotype was seen many times. The chain employs TRBV7-9 and TRBJ2-1; possibly TRBD2 for D (6 bases). Germline V gene data show CDR1 as SEHNR and CDR2 as FQNEAQ (reference sequence). The germline V and J ends were trimmed by 5 bases and 9 bases, with 11 bases remaining between them. This CDR3 has 12 amino acids. CDR3: CASSPAGSEQFF. In nucleotides, the CDR3 is TGTGCCAGCAGCCCCGCGGGATCTGAGCAGTTCTTC.

There are a few counts of this clonotype. This chain joins TRBV20-1 and TRBJ2-6, with D perhaps TRBD1 (5 bases). The V end was cut by 5 bases, the J end by 0 bases, with 11 bases between. CDR3 length: 15 amino acids. Germline assignment: CDR1 DFQATT and CDR2 SNEGSKA (reference sequence). CDR3 sequence (DNA): TGCAGTGCTCCTGACAGACGCTCTGGGGCCAACGTCCTGACTTTC. It specifies CSAPDRRSGANVLTF.

This clonotype was detected ten times or more. The chain carries TRBV6-1 and TRBJ2-7; D gene unclear. Germline loops: CDR1 MNHNS, CDR2 SASEGT. V lost 4 bases and J lost 5, with 18 bases in between. The CDR3 consists of 15 residues. The CDR3 DNA is TGTGCCAGCAGTGTATTTCCGGCAGCCCCAGACGAGCAGTACTTC. Its translation is CASSVFPAAPDEQYF.

This sequence joins TRBV5-1 and TRBJ2-1; TRBD2 agrees at 8 bases. Germline V gives CDR1 SGHRS, CDR2 YFSETQ. The CDR3 loop spans 15 amino acids. CDR3 region: CAAGAAGGPTSEQFF. In DNA form, the CDR3 reads TGCGCAGCGGGGGCCGCGGGGGGCCCGACGAGTGAGCAGTTCTTC.

Remarks on this clonotype: A much larger clone sits a single nucleotide away, making a read error possible. The rearrangement joins TRBV5-1 to TRBJ1-4, with no clear D. Per the germline V gene, CDR1 is SGHRS and CDR2 is YFSETQ. The CDR3 has 14 residues. Written as DNA, the CDR3 is TGCGCCAGCAGCTTGGCCTTGGGCAGCGAAAAACTGCTTTTT. This codes for CASSLALGSEKLLF.

In its sample, this clonotype was seen a few times. The V call is TRBV4-3, the J call TRBJ2-7; tentatively, D is TRBD1 (7 bases). The length of the CDR3 is 15 residues. From germline, CDR1 is LGHNA and CDR2 YSLEER. Trimming removed 0 bases at V and 3 bases at J, with 12 bases between. The CDR3 bases are TGCGCCAGCAGCCAAGATCGGGGGACAGTCTACGAGCAGTACTTC. This codes for CASSQDRGTVYEQYF.

This clonotype was seen many times. This chain uses TRBV12-3 or TRBV12-4 with TRBJ1-1; the D is unclear. The V end lost 6 bases, the J end lost 1 base, and 12 bases lay between the germline ends. This CDR3 has 14 residues. CDR3 DNA sequence: TGTGCCAGCAGCCCTGTTCCGGCGAACACTGAAGCTTTCTTT. This gives the protein CASSPVPANTEAFF.

This clonotype was counted ten times or more. The chain employs TRBV4-1 and TRBJ2-3, with 9 bases that match TRBD1. Germline V CDR1 and CDR2: MGHRA, YSYEKL. The CDR3 extends over 13 amino acids. Trimming took 3 bases from V and 15 from J; bases not matched to a gene: 10. The CDR3 sequence: CASSQGPGQGQYF. The CDR3 nucleotides read TGCGCCAGCAGCCAGGGGCCGGGACAGGGTCAATATTTT.

This clonotype was detected many times. The chain employs TRBV20-1 and TRBJ1-1; TRBD1 might be the D (6 bases). Germline assignment: CDR1 DFQATT and CDR2 SNEGSKA (reference sequence). V lost 6 bases to trimming and J lost 1 base, with 12 bases between them. The CDR3 is 13 residues long. CDR3 residues: CSAGGQQNTEAFF. The CDR3 coding sequence is TGCAGTGCCGGGGGACAACAGAACACTGAAGCTTTCTTT.

This clonotype was counted ten times or more. V is TRBV6-5 and J is TRBJ1-1; D perhaps matches TRBD1 (6 bases). V lost 10 bases and J 5 bases, leaving 26 bases between the germline ends. Germline V gene data show CDR1 as MNHEY and CDR2 as SVGAGI. This CDR3 is built from 16 residues. The CDR3 loop reads CAIVLALRGGKTEAFF. CDR3 nucleotide sequence: TGTGCCATTGTACTAGCCCTGAGGGGGGGAAAAACTGAAGCTTTCTTT.

There are many counts of this clonotype. DNA for the CDR3: TGTGCCAGCAGCACGAAGGGAGTCACAGATACGCAGTATTTT. It translates to CASSTKGVTDTQYF. This sequence joins TRBV7-6 and TRBJ2-3, with a weak D call TRBD2 (5 bases). The CDR3 has 14 amino acids. The V and J ends lost 5 bases and 2 bases respectively, with 11 bases between them. Germline V gene lookup returns CDR1 SGHVS and CDR2 FNYEAQ.

This clonotype was seen repeatedly, ten times or more. The J gene is TRBJ1-1, the V gene TRBV15; no firm D call. Trimming took off 1 base at V and 5 bases at J, with 5 bases between the two ends. Germline CDR1 and CDR2: LNHNV and YYDKDF (reference sequence). The CDR3 totals 12 residues. The CDR3 is CATSRAETEAFF. The DNA of the CDR3 is TGTGCCACCAGCAGAGCCGAGACTGAAGCTTTCTTT.

The sample holds many counts of this clonotype. This chain links TRBV18 with TRBJ2-7; 7 nucleotides agree with TRBD1. Germline values: CDR1 KGHSH, CDR2 LQKENI. CDR3 size: 16 residues. The J segment lost 6 bases and the V segment lost 0 bases, leaving 11 bases of the junction unmatched. CDR3 residues: CASSPPNRGSTIEQYF. The CDR3 region has the DNA TGTGCCAGCTCACCACCGAACAGGGGTTCTACGATCGAGCAGTACTTC. Variable domain in full (rest from reference TRBV18 and TRBJ2-7): NAGVMQNPRHLVRRRGQEARLRCSPMKGHSHVYWYRQLPEEGLKFMVYLQKENIIDESGMPKERFSAEFPKEGPSILRIQQVVRGDSAAYFCASSPPNRGSTIEQYFGPGTRLTVT.